One sample yielded the 28 T cell receptor beta chains listed below, sequenced in a study of blood T cell repertoires in COVID-19 (dated by TCRdb to the early 2020s). Library prep was done by the immunoSEQ multiplex PCR assay. TCRdb obtained this table from immuneACCESS and retained in-frame rearrangements with V and J assigned. These tables miss some clones; where compared with another copy, unresolved V genes account for less than half of the shortfall, and the remainder is unexplained. The table for this sample lists about 220,000 clones; over 75% of them were counted only once. 10% to 15% of the sample lies in the top ten. What was sequenced was peripheral blood. Receptors were obtained from a human donor in a cohort sampled during active COVID-19.

This sequence joins TRBV11-2 and TRBJ2-2; tentatively, D is TRBD2 (6 bases). This CDR3 is 17 amino acids long. Germline-derived CDR1 and CDR2 are SGHAT and FQNNGV. Trimming took off 1 base at V and 2 bases at J, with 14 bases between the two ends. The CDR3 protein is CASSLVPRRVNTGELFF. The DNA of the CDR3 is TGTGCCAGCAGCTTAGTCCCGAGGAGGGTTAACACCGGGGAGCTGTTTTTT.

There are a few counts of this clone. The chain recombines TRBV7-9 with TRBJ1-5, with no clear D. V was cut by 3 bases and J by 1 base, with 7 bases left in between. The CDR3 is 14 residues long. The V gene's germline CDR1 is SEHNR and CDR2 FQNEAQ (reference sequence). This CDR3 reads CASSFTGSNQPQHF. The CDR3 DNA sequence: TGTGCCAGCAGCTTCACGGGAAGCAATCAGCCCCAGCATTTT.

V and J are TRBV7-8 and TRBJ1-6, with TRBD1 matching over 11 bases. V was clipped by 5 bases and J by 14 bases; unmatched bases: 5. Germline V gene lookup returns CDR1 SGHVS and CDR2 FQNEAQ. The CDR3 totals 13 residues. The CDR3 spells CASSLPGQGALHF. The CDR3, as DNA: TGTGCCAGCAGCCTACCGGGACAGGGGGCCCTCCACTTT.

The gene calls are TRBV4-2 and TRBJ1-1, with 7 bases aligning to TRBD1. The germline V gene has CDR1 LGHNA and CDR2 YNFKEQ. Trimming removed 0 bases from V and 1 base from J; junction bases left unmatched: 5. CDR3 length equals 16 residues. The CDR3 loop is CASSQEWRQGNTEAFF. CDR3 bases: TGTGCCAGCAGCCAAGAATGGAGACAGGGGAACACTGAAGCTTTCTTT.

This clone was found a few times. J is TRBJ1-1 and V is TRBV4-3; D remains unclear. V lost 0 bases and J 11 bases, leaving 16 bases between the germline ends. This CDR3 spans 14 amino acids. Germline loops: CDR1 LGHNA, CDR2 YSLEER. CDR3 in amino acids: CASSQEWAGGGAFF. The CDR3 bases are TGCGCCAGCAGCCAAGAGTGGGCGGGTGGAGGGGCTTTCTTT.

The chain has TRBV6-5 and TRBJ2-7; TRBD1 matches 7 bases. J gave up 2 bases and V 6 bases, and 7 bases lay outside the gene matches. The CDR3 runs to 14 residues. Germline-derived CDR1 and CDR2 are MNHEY and SVGAGI. The DNA for the CDR3 is TGTGCCAGCAGAAAAGGGGGCTTCCCCTACGAGCAGTACTTC. Its translation: CASRKGGFPYEQYF.

The rearrangement uses TRBV19 and TRBJ2-2; 11 nucleotides line up with TRBD2. Germline CDR1 reads LNHDA; CDR2 reads SQIVND (reference sequence). The trim removed 9 bases at V and 5 bases at J, leaving 8 bases unmatched. The CDR3 extends over 15 amino acids. The CDR3: CASKRTSGFTGELFF. CDR3 DNA sequence: TGTGCCAGCAAAAGGACTAGCGGGTTTACCGGGGAGCTGTTTTTT.

The chain is built from TRBV5-1 and TRBJ2-2; 11 nucleotides agree with TRBD1. After removal of 4 bases from V and 6 bases from J, the junction contained 5 bases not matched to a gene. Germline CDR1 reads SGHRS; CDR2 reads YFSETQ. The CDR3 has 15 amino acids. CDR3: CASSPGTGGAGELFF. The CDR3 coding sequence is TGCGCCAGCAGCCCAGGGACAGGGGGGGCCGGGGAGCTGTTTTTT.

This clone was detected only once. The chain has TRBV5-4 and TRBJ2-2; D gene ambiguous. This CDR3 has 12 residues. From germline, CDR1 is SGHNT and CDR2 YYREEE (reference sequence). With 1 base removed from V and 8 bases from J, the gap between germline ends came to 6 bases. The CDR3 sequence: CASSLRVGELFF. CDR3 nucleotide sequence: TGTGCCAGCAGCTTGAGAGTAGGGGAGCTGTTTTTT.

This clone was counted only a few times. V is TRBV28 and J is TRBJ1-4; 7 bases line up with TRBD1. This CDR3 contains 15 residues. Germline CDR1 reads MDHEN; CDR2 reads SYDVKM. J lost 6 bases, V lost 1 base, and 5 bases had no gene match. Here the CDR3 reads CASSLSGGMDEKLFF. For the CDR3, the DNA is TGTGCCAGCAGTTTATCAGGGGGGATGGATGAAAAACTGTTTTTT.

The chain carries TRBV11-2 and TRBJ1-2; D call uncertain. The CDR3 runs to 15 residues. Germline V gene data show CDR1 as SGHAT and CDR2 as FQNNGV. V was clipped by 0 bases and J by 2 bases, with 10 bases between them. The chain's CDR3 is CASSLDPGINYGYTF. DNA for the CDR3: TGTGCCAGCAGCTTAGATCCAGGCATCAACTATGGCTACACCTTC. The full variable domain, with the rest looked up from reference TRBV11-2 and TRBJ1-2, is EAGVAQSPRYKIIEKRQSVAFWCNPISGHATLYWYQQILGQGPKLLIQFQNNGVVDDSQLPKDRFSAERLKGVDSTLKIQPAKLEDSAVYLCASSLDPGINYGYTFGSGTRLTVV.

The rearrangement links TRBV28 to TRBJ1-2; a weak D match, TRBD1 (5 bases). In germline, CDR1 is MDHEN, CDR2 SYDVKM. V was cut by 3 bases and J by 2 bases, with 13 bases left in between. The CDR3 loop spans 15 amino acids. CDR3 DNA sequence: TGTGCCAGCAGTTTGCCCGACAGCGAGAACTATGGCTACACCTTC. Translating gives CASSLPDSENYGYTF.

The chain employs TRBV19 and TRBJ1-5, with D perhaps matching TRBD1 (6 bases). V lost 6 bases and J lost 4, with 16 bases in between. This CDR3 has 15 residues. The germline V gene encodes CDR1 LNHDA and CDR2 SQIVND (reference sequence). The CDR3 coding sequence is TGTGCCAGTAGCCGGAAAATCGACAGGAATCAGCCCCAGCATTTT. This codes for CASSRKIDRNQPQHF. Full variable domain (remainder filled in from reference TRBV19 and TRBJ1-5): DGGITQSPKYLFRKEGQNVTLSCEQNLNHDAMYWYRQDPGQGLRLIYYSQIVNDFQKGDIAEGYSVSREKKESFPLTVTSAQKNPTAFYLCASSRKIDRNQPQHFGDGTRLSIL.

This chain's CDR3 is CASSPGSSYEQYF. The CDR3 region has the DNA TGTGCCAGCAGTCCCGGGAGCTCCTACGAGCAGTACTTC. The chain has TRBV6-6 and TRBJ2-7, with D tentatively TRBD2 (6 bases). The germline CDR1 and CDR2 sequences are MNHNY and SVGAGI (reference sequence). The CDR3 runs 13 residues. The V end was cut by 5 bases, the J end by 0 bases, with 8 bases between.

This chain connects TRBV5-1 to TRBJ2-7; possible D gene TRBD1, 7 bases. Germline V gene sequence: CDR1 SGHRS, CDR2 YFSETQ. Trimming took 4 bases from V and 2 from J, leaving 13 bases between them. This CDR3 is built from 14 residues. The CDR3 is CASSPGDSPYEQYF. CDR3 nucleotide sequence: TGCGCCAGCAGCCCGGGGGACAGTCCCTACGAGCAGTACTTC.

The chain carries TRBV4-2 and TRBJ2-2; TRBD1 aligns across 10 bases. V shed 0 bases, J shed 5 bases, and the junction held 15 bases outside the gene matches. The CDR3 consists of 20 residues. CDR1 is LGHNA and CDR2 is YNFKEQ in the germline V gene. Here the CDR3 reads CASSQDSPQGWTGGTGELFF. The CDR3 nucleotides are TGTGCCAGCAGCCAAGATTCCCCCCAGGGCTGGACAGGGGGGACCGGGGAGCTGTTTTTT.

The chain uses TRBV27 and TRBJ2-3; tentative D call: TRBD2 (6 bases). Per germline, CDR1 MNHEY and CDR2 SMNVEV (reference sequence). CDR3 length: 15 residues. Between the trimmed V and J ends, which lost 4 bases and 2 bases, there was a span of 13 bases. In DNA, the CDR3 is TGTGCCAGCAGTTCCGACGGGAGTACCACAGATACGCAGTATTTT. It translates to CASSSDGSTTDTQYF.

This clone appeared a single time. The J gene is TRBJ2-3, the V gene TRBV15; D may be TRBD1 (6 bases). The V and J ends lost 6 bases and 1 base respectively, with 14 bases between them. This CDR3 comprises 15 residues. Germline loops: CDR1 LNHNV, CDR2 YYDKDF (reference sequence). For the CDR3, the DNA is TGTGCCACCAGGCCCTGGGCAGGGGGCACAGATACGCAGTATTTT. Translated: CATRPWAGGTDTQYF.

The chain combines TRBV28 with TRBJ1-2; the D gene is possibly TRBD1 (5 bases). V was shortened by 5 bases and J by 4 bases, with 17 bases between the two germline ends. The CDR3 sequence is 15 residues long. Germline V gene data show CDR1 as MDHEN and CDR2 as SYDVKM. This CDR3 is CASSPRQTQSYGYTF. CDR3 in DNA: TGTGCCAGCAGTCCCCGACAGACTCAGTCCTATGGCTACACCTTC.

This clone was seen just once. The V and J genes are TRBV28 and TRBJ2-3; possibly TRBD1 for D (6 bases). The length of the CDR3 is 17 residues. V lost 8 bases to trimming and J lost 3 bases, with 24 bases between them. Germline assignment: CDR1 MDHEN and CDR2 SYDVKM. CDR3 in DNA: TGTGCCAGCTCTCATACGGGACACCCCCTGGGAACAGATACGCAGTATTTT. Amino acid sequence: CASSHTGHPLGTDTQYF.

This clone was recorded a few times. CDR3 nucleotides: TGTGCCAGCAGTTTATTGGGGGGACCGAACACTGAAGCTTTCTTT. It is translated as CASSLLGGPNTEAFF. The V call is TRBV27, the J call TRBJ1-1; D is perhaps TRBD1 (5 bases). Germline-derived CDR1 and CDR2 are MNHEY and SMNVEV (reference sequence). This CDR3 has 15 amino acids. The V and J ends lost 1 base and 1 base respectively, with 10 bases between them.

V gene TRBV28 combines with J gene TRBJ1-5; 9 bases match TRBD1. This CDR3 comprises 15 residues. The trim removed 6 bases at V and 6 bases at J, leaving 9 bases unmatched. Germline CDR1 MDHEN, CDR2 SYDVKM. CDR3 sequence: CASRVTDRGFQPQHF. In nucleotides, the CDR3 is TGTGCCAGCAGAGTAACCGACAGGGGGTTTCAGCCCCAGCATTTT.

The chain combines TRBV21-1 with TRBJ1-5. TRBV21-1 is described as a pseudogene. The CDR3 loop spans 16 amino acids. The CDR3 sequence: CASSKRERGRNQPQHF. CDR3 DNA: TGTGCCAGCAGCAAACGGGAGAGGGGTCGCAATCAGCCCCAGCATTTT.

This chain uses TRBV10-2 with TRBJ1-1, with 10 bases identical to TRBD1. This CDR3 is 14 amino acids long. V shed 4 bases, J shed 3 bases, and the junction held 2 bases outside the gene matches. Per the germline V gene, CDR1 is WSHSY and CDR2 is SAAADI. CDR3 protein: CASSADRGDTEAFF. CDR3 coding DNA: TGCGCCAGCAGTGCGGACAGGGGGGACACTGAAGCTTTCTTT.

The V and J genes are TRBV6-1 and TRBJ1-5; 7 bases line up with TRBD1. V gave up 3 bases and J gave up 1 base; unmatched junction bases: 3. The germline CDR1 and CDR2 sequences are MNHNS and SASEGT. There are 15 residues in the CDR3. This CDR3 reads CASSEGGQSNQPQHF. In nucleotides, the CDR3 is TGTGCCAGCAGTGAGGGGGGACAGAGCAATCAGCCCCAGCATTTT.

This sequence joins TRBV5-1 and TRBJ1-1, with 9 bases matching TRBD1. Per the germline V gene, CDR1 is SGHRS and CDR2 is YFSETQ. The CDR3 has 15 amino acids. Trimming at V came to 4 bases and at J to 4 bases, leaving 8 bases not matched to a gene. The CDR3: CASSTRDRDVTEAFF. As DNA, the CDR3 is TGCGCCAGCAGCACTCGGGACAGGGATGTCACTGAAGCTTTCTTT. The whole variable domain, filled in from reference TRBV5-1 and TRBJ1-1, reads KAGVTQTPRYLIKTRGQQVTLSCSPISGHRSVSWYQQTPGQGLQFLFEYFSETQRNKGNFPGRFSGRQFSNSRSEMNVSTLELGDSALYLCASSTRDRDVTEAFFGQGTRLTVV.

The CDR3 DNA is TGTGCTAGTGGCGACAGGGGGGCTTCGAACACCGGGGAGCTGTTTTTT. Its protein product is CASGDRGASNTGELFF. V gene TRBV12-5 combines with J gene TRBJ2-2; 9 bases are a match to TRBD1. The V segment lost 6 bases and the J segment 0 bases; nucleotides outside the gene matches: 5. Germline assignment: CDR1 LGHNT and CDR2 FRNRAP. The CDR3 is made up of 16 amino acids. The variable domain in full, with the rest retrieved from reference TRBV12-5 and TRBJ2-2, is DARVTQTPRHKVTEMGQEVTMRCQPILGHNTVFWYRQTMMQGLELLAYFRNRAPLDDSGMPKDRFSAEMPDATLATLKIQPSEPRDSAVYFCASGDRGASNTGELFFGEGSRLTVL.

The chain employs TRBV19 and TRBJ1-6; D gene uncertain. Trimming cost V 8 bases and J 0 bases, with 14 bases left between them. CDR3 length equals 16 residues. CDR1 is LNHDA, CDR2 SQIVND, per germline (reference sequence). Here the CDR3 reads CASRTASHSYNSPLHF. Here the CDR3 DNA reads TGTGCCAGTCGTACAGCGTCACACTCCTATAATTCACCCCTCCACTTT.